This TCR beta chain was observed in a study of graft-versus-host responses after intestinal transplantation. As for the study in general: Anti-thymocyte globulin was used for induction in all recipients, who then took tacrolimus and steroids for around 3 years. Study results and caveats: The study associated peak circulating GvH clone levels with early post-transplant HvG declines. Present in recipient marrow, GvH clones included some that appeared first in ileum or blood.

This clone was detected only once. As yet, its antigen is unknown. The CDR3 is 14 amino acids. Germline CDR1 is MNHNY and CDR2 is SVGAGI (reference sequence). Losses at the gene ends were 6 bases for V and 2 bases for J; bases not matched to a gene: 7. Clones were read by immunoSEQ multiplex PCR, and TCRdb kept only the in-frame ones, dropping some. The repertoire has tens of thousands of clones, nearly 95% of them found once; the top ten carry over 2%. The gene calls are TRBV6-6 and TRBJ2-7, with 7 positions matching TRBD1. The sequence was collected from a human donor who was the organ donor for an intestinal transplant. The material was unstimulated CD4+ T cells sorted from spleen or lymph node cells, obtained before transplant. The CDR3 bases are TGTGCCAGCAGAAGCCGGGACAGTACCTACGAGCAGTACTTC. Amino acid sequence: CASRSRDSTYEQYF.